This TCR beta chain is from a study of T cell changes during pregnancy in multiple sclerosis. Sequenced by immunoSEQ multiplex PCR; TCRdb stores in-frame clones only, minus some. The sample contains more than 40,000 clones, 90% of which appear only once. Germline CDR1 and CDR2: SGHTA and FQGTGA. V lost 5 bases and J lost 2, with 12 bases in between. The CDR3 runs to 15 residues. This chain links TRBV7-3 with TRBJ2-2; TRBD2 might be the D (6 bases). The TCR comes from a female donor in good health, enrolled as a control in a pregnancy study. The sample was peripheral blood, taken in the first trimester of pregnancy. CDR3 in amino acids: CASSRGTSNTGELFF. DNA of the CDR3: TGTGCCAGCAGCCGTGGGACTTCTAACACCGGGGAGCTGTTTTTT.